The rows below give T cell receptor beta chains drawn from one sample of a study of T cells after yellow fever vaccination. TCRdb redid the calling of the 5' RACE reads with MiXCR, one entry per CDR3 protein. The sample lists 200,000 or so distinct CDR3 sequences; approximately 6.3% were seen once. This specimen consisted of CD4+ T cells sorted from PBMCs, obtained on the day of the yellow fever booster vaccination. These receptors originate from a man aged 25 to 40 who received the YFV17D yellow fever vaccine. The CDR3 runs from the conserved cysteine through the conserved F or W. The order of the fields is V gene, D gene, clone size, J gene, CDR3 DNA, CDR3 protein. The D gene is left open where the match is weak. Only part of the rows carry a size: once, few, many, or a class if the clone is expanded.

TRBV9	NA	many	TRBJ2-3	TGTGCCAGCAGCGTAGACCCCGGCACTAGAGATACGCAGTATTTT	CASSVDPGTRDTQYF
TRBV20-1	NA	many	TRBJ1-2	TGCAGTGCTAGCCTTTATGGCTACACCTTC	CSASLYGYTF
TRBV3-1	NA	many	TRBJ2-1	TGTGCCAGCAGCCAAGCAGGGCAGGGTGAGCAGTTCTTC	CASSQAGQGEQFF
TRBV5-6	TRBD1	NA	TRBJ1-5	TGTGCCAGCAGCACACGACAGGGGAATCAGCCCCAGCATTTT	CASSTRQGNQPQHF
TRBV29-1	TRBD1	few	TRBJ1-1	TGCAGCGTCAGGGGGGGAAACACTGAAGCTTTCTTT	CSVRGGNTEAFF
TRBV20-1	TRBD2	NA	TRBJ2-4	TGCAGTGCTACGGGAGGAGTAGCCAAAAACATTCAGTACTTC	CSATGGVAKNIQYF
TRBV19	NA	NA	TRBJ2-1	TGTGCCAGTAGTATGTACCTAAATACTGAGCAGTTCTTC	CASSMYLNTEQFF
TRBV11-2	NA	NA	TRBJ2-1	TGTGCCAGCAGCTCTCAGCGGACCGCCTACAATGAGCAGTTCTTC	CASSSQRTAYNEQFF
TRBV21-1	NA	many	TRBJ1-5	TGTGCCAGCAGCACCGGACAGGGGAGAGGTCAGCCCCAGCATTTT	CASSTGQGRGQPQHF
TRBV2	NA	many	TRBJ1-5	TGTGCCAGCAGTGAGGGAGACACCCCTAGGGCCCAGCATTTT	CASSEGDTPRAQHF
TRBV20-1	TRBD2	few	TRBJ2-1	TGCAGTGCGTCTAGCGGGAGGGCCATCGATGAGCAGTTCTTC	CSASSGRAIDEQFF
TRBV28	NA	many	TRBJ2-7	TGTGCCAGCAGTTCCGGACAGTTTTACGAGCAGTACTTC	CASSSGQFYEQYF
TRBV20-1	NA	few	TRBJ2-1	TGCAGTGCTAGACCCGACAAGGGACTTCGATCCTACAATGAGCAGTTCTTC	CSARPDKGLRSYNEQFF
TRBV30	TRBD2	NA	TRBJ2-1	TGTGCCTGGAGTGTAACCGGGAGGGCCAGTGAGCAGTTCTTC	CAWSVTGRASEQFF
TRBV6-2/TRBV6-3	TRBD2	NA	TRBJ2-1	TGTGCCAGCAGTTACCCCGGGACTAGAGGTAATGAGCAGTTCTTC	CASSYPGTRGNEQFF
TRBV28	NA	many	TRBJ1-6	TGTGCCAGCAGTTTATCGAATTCACCCCTCCACTTT	CASSLSNSPLHF
TRBV5-4	TRBD2	NA	TRBJ2-7	TGTGCCAGCCGCTCCGCCGGGACTAGCGGAATTCTTGCCCACGAGCAGTACTTC	CASRSAGTSGILAHEQYF
TRBV5-5	NA	few	TRBJ2-2	TGTGCCAGCAGCTTGTTGGGCACAACCACCGGGGAGCTGTTTTTT	CASSLLGTTTGELFF
TRBV5-4	NA	NA	TRBJ2-7	TGTGCCAGCAGCACATCGACAGGAACATACGAGCAGTACTTC	CASSTSTGTYEQYF
TRBV28	NA	many	TRBJ2-7	TGTGCCAGCAGTTTATTCAGCGGGCGCACCTCATACGAGCAGTACTTC	CASSLFSGRTSYEQYF
TRBV18	NA	few	TRBJ2-7	TGTGCCAGCTCATCATCCACAGTGAACGAGCAGTACTTC	CASSSSTVNEQYF
TRBV18	NA	few	TRBJ2-3	TGTGCCAGCTCACCTCCGACCCCAGATACGCAGTATTTT	CASSPPTPDTQYF
TRBV5-5	TRBD1	many	TRBJ2-7	TGTGCCAGCAGCCCGGCAGGGGGCTACGAGCAGTACTTC	CASSPAGGYEQYF
TRBV20-1	NA	NA	TRBJ2-1	TGCAGTGCTAGAGATGCGAGGAGCTCCTACAATGAGCAGTTCTTC	CSARDARSSYNEQFF
TRBV15	TRBD1	NA	TRBJ2-7	TGTGCCACCAGCAGCCGGGACAGCTCGGTTTACGAGCAGTACTTC	CATSSRDSSVYEQYF
TRBV12-3/TRBV12-4	NA	NA	TRBJ2-3	TGTGCCAGCAGCAGGGCAGGGGTTTCAGATACGCAGTATTTT	CASSRAGVSDTQYF
TRBV6-5	NA	many	TRBJ1-1	TGTGCCAGCGCCTTGGACGGCCCCGCTGAAGCTTTCTTT	CASALDGPAEAFF
TRBV11-2	NA	many	TRBJ2-3	TGTGCCAGCAGCCCACAGCCAGATACGCAGTATTTT	CASSPQPDTQYF
TRBV20-1	NA	few	TRBJ2-1	TGCAGTGCTACGGGACCTCCCTTTCCCAATGAGCAGTTCTTC	CSATGPPFPNEQFF
TRBV7-2	NA	NA	TRBJ2-7	TGTGCCAGCAGCTTCGCTGGTCCCTACGAGCAGTACTTC	CASSFAGPYEQYF
TRBV7-2	TRBD2	few	TRBJ2-1	TGTGCCAGCAGCTTAGGGGGACTAGCATCGAATGAGCAGTTCTTC	CASSLGGLASNEQFF
TRBV12-3/TRBV12-4	NA	NA	TRBJ1-6	TGTGCCAGCAGTCCGGGGGGTTTACGGTCGCCCCTCCACTTT	CASSPGGLRSPLHF
TRBV30	TRBD2	NA	TRBJ2-4	TGTGCCTGGAGACTAGCGGGAGGGCCAGGGGTGCGAAACATTCAGTACTTC	CAWRLAGGPGVRNIQYF
TRBV5-5	TRBD1	many	TRBJ2-5	TGTGCCAGCAGCATGGGACAGATGGGGGAGACCCAGTACTTC	CASSMGQMGETQYF
TRBV5-4	NA	few	TRBJ2-5	TGTGCCAGCAGCCCAGGGCCCCAAGAGACCCAGTACTTC	CASSPGPQETQYF
TRBV28	NA	NA	TRBJ2-4	TGTGCCAGCAAAGGGCAGACCATAGCCAAAAACATTCAGTACTTC	CASKGQTIAKNIQYF
TRBV11-2	NA	NA	TRBJ2-2	TGTGCCAGCAGCTTAGGCCGCCGGGCGAACACCGGGGAGCTGTTTTTT	CASSLGRRANTGELFF
TRBV10-3	NA	few	TRBJ1-1	TGTGCCACAGGCACAGGGCCCGACACTGAAGCTTTCTTT	CATGTGPDTEAFF
TRBV25-1	TRBD1	NA	TRBJ2-5	TGTGCCAGCAGTCAAAGGGGGACAGTTTGGGGAGAGACCCAGTACTTC	CASSQRGTVWGETQYF
TRBV5-1	TRBD1	many	TRBJ2-1	TGCGCCAGCAGCTCGAGCGACAGGGGTAGGTCCTACAATGAGCAGTTCTTC	CASSSSDRGRSYNEQFF
TRBV5-6	TRBD1	many	TRBJ2-1	TGTGCCAGCAGCGCCGGGACAGACTACAATGAGCAGTTCTTC	CASSAGTDYNEQFF
TRBV20-1	TRBD2	many	TRBJ2-2	TGCAGTGCTTCCCGGACTAGCGCCGGGGAGCTGTTTTTT	CSASRTSAGELFF
TRBV5-1	NA	many	TRBJ2-7	TGCGCCAGCAGCCTAGGTTCGGGAGACGGGCTCGAGCAGTACTTC	CASSLGSGDGLEQYF
TRBV7-9	TRBD2	NA	TRBJ2-5	TGTGCCAGCAGCTCCGAGACTAGCCGTCGGGAGACCCAGTACTTC	CASSSETSRRETQYF
TRBV6-5	TRBD2	NA	TRBJ2-7	TGTGCCAGCAGTTACTACAAACTAGCGGCTCCCTACGAGCAGTACTTC	CASSYYKLAAPYEQYF
TRBV4-3	NA	NA	TRBJ2-7	TGCGCCAGCAGCCAAGATTATGGAAGGGTCCCCTACGAGCAGTACTTC	CASSQDYGRVPYEQYF
TRBV5-1	NA	many	TRBJ2-1	TGCGCCAGCAGCCCGGGACGGGTGAGCTCCTACAATGAGCAGTTCTTC	CASSPGRVSSYNEQFF
TRBV7-2	NA	NA	TRBJ1-2	TGTGCCAGCAGCCTCGGGACGCACGGCCCTTATGGCTACACCTTC	CASSLGTHGPYGYTF
TRBV5-1	TRBD1	NA	TRBJ2-1	TGCGCCAGCAGCTTTGGGGACAGTTACAATGAGCAGTTCTTC	CASSFGDSYNEQFF